Below are 15 T cell receptor beta chains sequenced from a single sample in a study of T cells in tuberculosis. Libraries were prepared by immunoSEQ multiplex PCR; TCRdb keeps only in-frame clonotypes and omits some of them. In the table there are around 35,000 clones, about 93% of which are singletons. The material sequenced was PBMCs. These TCRs come from a donor between 10 and 35 years old with latent tuberculosis or without tuberculosis infection.

The CDR3 here is CASSLVWGPDTQYF. CDR3 bases: TGCGCCAGCAGCTTGGTTTGGGGCCCAGATACGCAGTATTTT. This rearrangement joins TRBV5-1 to TRBJ2-3, with a possible D match to TRBD1 (5 bases). V lost 0 bases to trimming and J lost 4 bases, with 9 bases between them. CDR3 length equals 14 residues. From germline, CDR1 is SGHRS and CDR2 YFSETQ.

The CDR3 here is CASRGTNTGELFF. The CDR3 nucleotides are TGTGCCAGTCGAGGGACGAACACCGGGGAGCTGTTTTTT. The chain is built from TRBV6-1 and TRBJ2-2, with a tentative D call TRBD2 (5 bases). There are 13 residues in the CDR3. Germline-derived CDR1 and CDR2 are MNHNS and SASEGT. V was shortened by 9 bases and J by 0 bases, with 8 bases between the two germline ends.

The chain recombines TRBV19 with TRBJ1-3, with 7 positions matching TRBD1. The length of the CDR3 is 15 residues. V was clipped by 3 bases and J by 2 bases; unmatched bases: 4. The germline V gene encodes CDR1 LNHDA and CDR2 SQIVND (reference sequence). This CDR3 is CASSIGQGAGNTIYF. CDR3 in DNA: TGTGCCAGTAGTATTGGTCAGGGGGCTGGAAACACCATATATTTT.

The chain joins TRBV11-2 to TRBJ1-2; D perhaps matches TRBD1 (6 bases). The CDR3 has 13 residues. The germline V and J ends were trimmed by 5 bases and 12 bases, with 19 bases remaining between them. CDR1 is SGHAT, CDR2 FQNNGV, per germline. CDR3 in DNA: TGTGCCAGCAGCCGTCATGACAGGACGAGTAACACCTTC. It translates to CASSRHDRTSNTF.

The CDR3 loop reads CAARGRNTEAFF. For the CDR3, the DNA is TGTGCCGCAAGGGGCAGAAACACTGAAGCTTTCTTT. V and J are TRBV6-5 and TRBJ1-1; maybe TRBD1 (5 bases). V was trimmed by 11 bases and J by 2 bases, leaving 12 bases between them. The CDR3 loop spans 12 amino acids. Germline CDR1 MNHEY, CDR2 SVGAGI.

V gene TRBV7-3 combines with J gene TRBJ2-1; maybe TRBD2 (6 bases). The V gene's germline CDR1 is SGHTA and CDR2 FQGTGA. The CDR3 consists of 18 residues. Trimming shortened V by 6 bases and J by 0 bases, and 21 bases separated the two germline ends. Here the CDR3 DNA reads TGTGCCAGCAGTCCGCCCAGAACCCGGGACTCCTCCTACAATGAGCAGTTCTTC. Protein product: CASSPPRTRDSSYNEQFF. Variable domain in full (rest from reference TRBV7-3 and TRBJ2-1): GAGVSQTPSNKVTEKGKYVELRCDPISGHTALYWYRQSLGQGPEFLIYFQGTGAADDSGLPNDRFFAVRPEGSVSTLKIQRTERGDSAVYLCASSPPRTRDSSYNEQFFGPGTRLTVL.

V is TRBV10-3 and J is TRBJ1-1; 7 bases are a match to TRBD1. V was clipped by 6 bases and J by 0 bases; unmatched bases: 4. This CDR3 contains 14 residues. The germline V gene has CDR1 ENHRY and CDR2 SYGVKD. The CDR3 spells CAIRAGGMNTEAFF. The CDR3 nucleotides are TGTGCCATCAGAGCAGGGGGGATGAACACTGAAGCTTTCTTT.

The CDR3 is CASSIIPGNTEAFF. DNA of the CDR3: TGTGCCAGTAGTATCATTCCCGGGAACACTGAAGCTTTCTTT. The gene calls are TRBV19 and TRBJ1-1, with no clear D. The CDR3 runs to 14 residues. Germline lookup yields CDR1 LNHDA and CDR2 SQIVND (reference sequence). The V gene lost 3 bases and the J gene lost 1 base, with 9 bases spanning the gap.

The sample holds one count of this clone. The chain is built from TRBV6-5 and TRBJ1-2; 8 bases are shared with TRBD1. CDR1 and CDR2 (germline): MNHEY, SVGAGI. There are 15 residues in the CDR3. The V gene end was trimmed by 4 bases and the J gene end by 1 base; junction bases not matched to a gene: 5. This CDR3 is CASSFNRGDNYGYTF. The CDR3 DNA follows: TGTGCCAGCAGTTTCAACAGGGGGGATAACTATGGCTACACCTTC.

The chain uses TRBV19 and TRBJ1-2; TRBD1 matches 9 bases. From germline, CDR1 is LNHDA and CDR2 SQIVND (reference sequence). The CDR3 runs to 15 residues. J gave up 5 bases and V 4 bases, and 8 bases lay outside the gene matches. CDR3 DNA sequence: TGTGCCAGTAGTACCACCGGAGGACAGGGGTATGGCTACACCTTC. Amino acids: CASSTTGGQGYGYTF.

This sequence joins TRBV7-2 and TRBJ1-2, with D uncertain. V was pared by 3 bases and J by 2 bases, with 7 bases between. Germline V lookup: CDR1 SGHTA, CDR2 FQGNSA. The CDR3 spans 13 residues. CDR3 in DNA: TGTGCCAGCAGCTTCGACAAGAACTATGGCTACACCTTC. Protein product: CASSFDKNYGYTF.

The rearrangement joins TRBV4-1 to TRBJ2-5, with D hard to call. The germline V and J ends were trimmed by 4 bases and 1 base, with 7 bases remaining between them. The germline V gene encodes CDR1 MGHRA and CDR2 YSYEKL. The length of the CDR3 is 13 residues. The DNA of the CDR3 is TGCGCCAGCAGCCTCACGGTCCAAGAGACCCAGTACTTC. It is translated as CASSLTVQETQYF.

The V gene is TRBV6-6, the J gene TRBJ2-7, with a tentative D call TRBD1 (6 bases). The length of the CDR3 is 16 residues. Germline V gene data show CDR1 as MNHNY and CDR2 as SVGAGI (reference sequence). V was trimmed by 5 bases and J by 4 bases, leaving 21 bases between them. The CDR3 DNA is TGTGCCAGCAGTGGCCGAGACGGGACACCTTTTTACGAGCAGTACTTC. Translating it yields CASSGRDGTPFYEQYF.

The rearrangement joins TRBV6-5 to TRBJ1-4; TRBD1 matches at 8 bases. Unmatched junction bases numbered 12, after V lost 6 bases and J lost 12 bases. Germline CDR1 reads MNHEY; CDR2 reads SVGAGI. This CDR3 comprises 14 residues. This CDR3 is CASSRTSGTGELFF. CDR3 sequence (DNA): TGTGCCAGCAGCCGGACCTCTGGGACAGGAGAACTGTTTTTT.

V is TRBV30 and J is TRBJ2-1; no clear D gene. With 2 bases removed from V and 9 bases from J, the gap between germline ends came to 5 bases. The CDR3 spans 10 residues. Germline V gene data show CDR1 as GTSNPN and CDR2 as SVGIG (reference sequence). Written as DNA, the CDR3 is TGTGCCTGGAGTCAGTTTGAGCAGTTCTTC. It yields the protein CAWSQFEQFF. The full variable domain, with the rest looked up from reference TRBV30 and TRBJ2-1, is SQTIHQWPATLVQPVGSPLSLECTVEGTSNPNLYWYRQAAGRGLQLLFYSVGIGQISSEVPQNLSASRPQDRQFILSSKKLLLSDSGFYLCAWSQFEQFFGPGTRLTVL.